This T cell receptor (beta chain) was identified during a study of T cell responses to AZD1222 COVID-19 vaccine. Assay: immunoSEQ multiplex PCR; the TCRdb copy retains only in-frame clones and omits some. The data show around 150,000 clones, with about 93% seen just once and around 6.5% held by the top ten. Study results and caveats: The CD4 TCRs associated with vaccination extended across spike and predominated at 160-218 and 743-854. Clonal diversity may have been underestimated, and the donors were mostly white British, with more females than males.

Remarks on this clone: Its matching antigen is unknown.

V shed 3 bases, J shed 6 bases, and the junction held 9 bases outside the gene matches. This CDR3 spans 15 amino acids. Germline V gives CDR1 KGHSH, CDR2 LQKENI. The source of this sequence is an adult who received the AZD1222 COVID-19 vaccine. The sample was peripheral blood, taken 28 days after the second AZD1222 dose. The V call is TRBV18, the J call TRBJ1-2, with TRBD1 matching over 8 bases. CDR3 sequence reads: CASSPGQDQLDGYTF. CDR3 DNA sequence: TGTGCCAGCTCACCGGGACAGGATCAGCTTGATGGCTACACCTTC.